Listed below are T cell receptor beta chains from one sample, sequenced in a study of identical twins. TCRdb ran MiXCR on the 5' RACE reads and lists one entry per CDR3 protein. The data contain roughly 690,000 distinct CDR3 sequences, 21% of them seen just once; the ten biggest clones take up roughly 4%. These sequences were also reported in another study, on T cells expressing NK-cell markers.

The sequencing input was PBMCs. These receptors were taken from a woman aged 18-30 years in good health. Both conserved end residues are part of each CDR3. The order of the fields is clone size, D gene, J gene, V gene, CDR3 length, CDR3 protein, CDR3 DNA. A D gene is named only where the DNA matches it firmly. Clone sizes are given selectively: once, few, many, or a class where the clone is expanded.

clone_size: few; d_call: TRBD2; j_call: TRBJ2-3; v_call: TRBV20-1; cdr3_length: 15; cdr3_aa: CSARGLADNTDTQYF; cdr3_nt: TGCAGTGCTAGAGGACTAGCGGACAACACAGATACGCAGTATTTT
clone_size: .; d_call: TRBD2; j_call: TRBJ2-1; v_call: TRBV7-2; cdr3_length: 12; cdr3_aa: CAAGGTYNEQFF; cdr3_nt: TGTGCGGCGGGGGGGACCTACAATGAGCAGTTCTTC
clone_size: few; d_call: .; j_call: TRBJ2-1; v_call: TRBV4-2; cdr3_length: 13; cdr3_aa: CASSQDPADEQFF; cdr3_nt: TGTGCCAGCAGCCAAGACCCCGCGGATGAGCAGTTCTTC
clone_size: few; d_call: TRBD2; j_call: TRBJ2-3; v_call: TRBV6-1; cdr3_length: 15; cdr3_aa: CASTGLAGGRDTQYF; cdr3_nt: TGTGCCAGCACCGGACTAGCGGGCGGTAGGGATACGCAGTATTTT
clone_size: many; d_call: .; j_call: TRBJ1-6; v_call: TRBV12-3/TRBV12-4; cdr3_length: 11; cdr3_aa: CASSLSSPLHF; cdr3_nt: TGTGCCAGCAGTTTAAGTTCACCCCTCCACTTT
clone_size: few; d_call: .; j_call: TRBJ2-4; v_call: TRBV5-1; cdr3_length: 14; cdr3_aa: CASSFSQAKNIQYF; cdr3_nt: TGCGCCAGCAGCTTTAGCCAAGCCAAAAACATTCAGTACTTC
clone_size: few; d_call: .; j_call: TRBJ1-5; v_call: TRBV10-3; cdr3_length: 14; cdr3_aa: CAISATDIGQPQHF; cdr3_nt: TGTGCCATCAGCGCTACGGATATCGGTCAGCCCCAGCATTTT
clone_size: .; d_call: TRBD2; j_call: TRBJ2-3; v_call: TRBV6-5; cdr3_length: 15; cdr3_aa: CASSYSTGTTDTQYF; cdr3_nt: TGTGCCAGCAGTTACTCGACCGGGACTACCGATACGCAGTATTTT
clone_size: many; d_call: .; j_call: TRBJ2-3; v_call: TRBV29-1; cdr3_length: 15; cdr3_aa: CSVAGGLATTDTQYF; cdr3_nt: TGCAGCGTTGCCGGGGGACTCGCAACCACAGATACGCAGTATTTT
clone_size: many; d_call: .; j_call: TRBJ2-3; v_call: TRBV20-1; cdr3_length: 11; cdr3_aa: CSALPLDTQYF; cdr3_nt: TGCAGTGCTCTACCCCTCGATACGCAGTATTTT
clone_size: few; d_call: .; j_call: TRBJ1-1; v_call: TRBV10-3; cdr3_length: 14; cdr3_aa: CAISASGMDTEAFF; cdr3_nt: TGTGCCATCAGTGCTTCGGGGATGGACACTGAAGCTTTCTTT